These 25 T cell receptor beta chains share one sample of origin, sequenced in a study of vaccination effects on CD4 cells after COVID-19 (dated by TCRdb to between 2020 and 2023). Library preparation employed the immunoSEQ multiplex PCR assay. TCRdb provides this immuneACCESS table in a form limited to in-frame rearrangements. Some clones are lacking; in checked studies, under half of them reflect an unresolved V gene, and why the rest are absent is not known. The sample table lists more than 45,000 clones, approximately 80% of them with a count of one. The ten biggest clones cover 10% to 15% of the sample. After approximately eleven days of culture, CD4+ T cells were isolated with the EasySep CD4+ T cell isolation kit. What these receptors recognize is not known. The sequenced sample was CD4+ T cells from PBMCs cultured without peptide, obtained before COVID-19 vaccination. These TCRs come from a human donor who had a prior SARS-CoV-2 infection.

This clone was counted a single time. V usage is TRBV2 and J usage is TRBJ2-7; D uncertain. The CDR3 runs to 14 residues. Germline CDR1 reads SNHLY; CDR2 reads FYNNEI. V was pared by 2 bases and J by 0 bases, with 8 bases between. DNA for the CDR3: TGTGCCAGCAGTGAACAGCTGTCCTCCTACGAGCAGTACTTC. Translated: CASSEQLSSYEQYF.

The gene calls are TRBV4-2 and TRBJ2-7; 11 positions match TRBD1. This CDR3 region has 16 residues. Germline V CDR1 and CDR2: LGHNA, YNFKEQ. V gave up 0 bases and J gave up 0 bases; unmatched junction bases: 1. The DNA of the CDR3 is TGTGCCAGCAGCCAAGAGGACAGGGGGCTCTCCTACGAGCAGTACTTC. The encoded protein is CASSQEDRGLSYEQYF.

This clone was detected once. DNA for the CDR3: TGTGCCAGCAGCGAGGTGGGGAGCTCCTACAATGAGCAGTTCTTC. This codes for CASSEVGSSYNEQFF. The V gene is TRBV9, the J gene TRBJ2-1, with D perhaps TRBD2 (5 bases). The germline V gene has CDR1 SGDLS and CDR2 YYNGEE. CDR3 length equals 15 residues. Trimming stripped 3 bases from V and 0 bases from J, with 10 bases between.

The rearrangement joins TRBV7-6 to TRBJ1-2; 10 positions match TRBD1. With 0 bases clipped from V and 6 bases from J, the junction kept 13 bases outside the gene matches. Germline V gene data show CDR1 as SGHVS and CDR2 as FNYEAQ. The CDR3 extends over 18 amino acids. CDR3 amino acids: CASSLAPGTGVSGDGYTF. In DNA form, the CDR3 reads TGTGCCAGCAGCTTAGCGCCGGGGACAGGGGTTTCTGGTGATGGCTACACCTTC.

The chain combines TRBV11-1 with TRBJ2-3; D tentatively reads TRBD1 or TRBD2 (6 bases each). This CDR3 region has 15 residues. The V gene's germline CDR1 is SGHAT and CDR2 FQDESV (reference sequence). Trimming took off 5 bases at V and 6 bases at J, with 18 bases between the two ends. The DNA of the CDR3 is TGTGCCAGCAGCGCGCGATGGGGGGCCGGTGATACGCAGTATTTT. This sequence encodes CASSARWGAGDTQYF.

The gene calls are TRBV5-8 and TRBJ2-3; D possibly corresponds to TRBD2 (7 bases). Germline-derived CDR1 and CDR2 are SGHTS and YDEGEE. This CDR3 spans 16 amino acids. The V and J ends lost 6 bases and 0 bases respectively, with 17 bases between them. Here the CDR3 DNA reads TGTGCCAGCATCAAAAGCTGGGGGGGCAGCACAGATACGCAGTATTTT. Translating gives CASIKSWGGSTDTQYF.

The V and J genes are TRBV2 and TRBJ2-3; 10 positions agree with TRBD2. The V gene end was trimmed by 4 bases and the J gene end by 3 bases; junction bases not matched to a gene: 4. This CDR3 has 15 amino acids. The germline V gene has CDR1 SNHLY and CDR2 FYNNEI. DNA for the CDR3: TGTGCCAGCAGTGTGGGGACTAGCGCTACAGATACGCAGTATTTT. Translating it yields CASSVGTSATDTQYF.

The gene calls are TRBV7-2 and TRBJ2-7; tentative D call: TRBD2 (6 bases). Trimming pared 5 bases from V and 2 bases from J, leaving 10 bases between. The CDR3 sequence is 13 residues long. Germline V lookup: CDR1 SGHTA, CDR2 FQGNSA. In DNA, the CDR3 is TGTGCCAGCAGCCTACGACTAGCCTACGAGCAGTACTTC. Protein product: CASSLRLAYEQYF.

Concerning this clone itself: At one boundary the junction diverges from the germline segment, which might be a read error. The CDR3 DNA sequence: TGTGCCAGCAGCCAGGAGAGCGTCCGGACTTGGAAAGTAGGCACTAAAGCTTTCTTT. Amino acid sequence: CASSQESVRTWKVGTKAFF. This rearrangement joins TRBV3-1 (or the pseudogene TRBV3-2) to TRBJ1-1; the D is unclear. CDR1 LGHDT and CDR2 YNNKEL come from the germline V gene (reference sequence). This CDR3 is built from 19 residues.

The CDR3 DNA is TGTGCCAGCACCACAGGGTTCGTAAGCAATCAGCCCCAGCATTTT. Its protein product is CASTTGFVSNQPQHF. V is TRBV19 and J is TRBJ1-5, with D maybe TRBD1 (6 bases). The CDR3 is 15 amino acids. V shed 9 bases and J shed 1 base, with 16 bases lying between them. CDR1 is LNHDA, CDR2 SQIVND, per germline (reference sequence). Complete variable domain (other parts from reference TRBV19 and TRBJ1-5): DGGITQSPKYLFRKEGQNVTLSCEQNLNHDAMYWYRQDPGQGLRLIYYSQIVNDFQKGDIAEGYSVSREKKESFPLTVTSAQKNPTAFYLCASTTGFVSNQPQHFGDGTRLSIL.

The chain has TRBV7-9 and TRBJ2-7, with D unresolved. Germline V CDR1 and CDR2: SEHNR, FQNEAQ (reference sequence). The CDR3 contains 12 residues. Trimming stripped 5 bases from V and 7 bases from J, with 12 bases between. The CDR3 here is CASSIERREQYF. CDR3 nucleotide sequence: TGTGCCAGCAGCATCGAACGTCGGGAGCAGTACTTC.

The rearrangement joins TRBV11-1 to TRBJ1-5; D gene uncertain. This CDR3 is 14 amino acids long. The germline CDR1 and CDR2 sequences are SGHAT and FQDESV (reference sequence). V lost 8 bases, J lost 0 bases, and 11 bases lay in between. This CDR3 reads CASQDDFSNQPQHF. For the CDR3, the DNA is TGTGCCAGCCAGGACGACTTTAGCAATCAGCCCCAGCATTTT.

The CDR3: CASSLATSLGHEQYF. The CDR3 DNA reads TGTGCCAGCAGCTTAGCTACTAGTCTCGGCCACGAGCAGTACTTC. The chain carries TRBV7-2 and TRBJ2-7; D is perhaps TRBD2 (5 bases). The CDR3 contains 15 residues. Germline-derived CDR1 and CDR2 are SGHTA and FQGNSA. V lost 0 bases, J lost 5 bases, and 14 bases lay in between. Full variable domain (remainder filled in from reference TRBV7-2 and TRBJ2-7): GAGVSQSPSNKVTEKGKDVELRCDPISGHTALYWYRQSLGQGLEFLIYFQGNSAPDKSGLPSDRFSAERTGGSVSTLTIQRTQQEDSAVYLCASSLATSLGHEQYFGPGTRLTVT.

The rearrangement links TRBV5-1 to TRBJ1-2; unclear D gene. Per germline, CDR1 SGHRS and CDR2 YFSETQ. V shed 3 bases and J shed 1 base, with 4 bases lying between them. The CDR3 covers 12 residues. The CDR3 bases are TGCGCCAGCAGCTCTCTTAACTATGGCTACACCTTC. It translates to CASSSLNYGYTF.

The chain is built from TRBV5-1 and TRBJ2-7; D is unresolved. This CDR3 comprises 13 residues. The germline V and J ends were trimmed by 0 bases and 7 bases, with 11 bases remaining between them. CDR1 and CDR2 (germline): SGHRS, YFSETQ. CDR3 region: CASSLEILGEQYF. The CDR3 nucleotides are TGCGCCAGCAGCTTGGAGATCTTGGGGGAGCAGTACTTC. Looking up the rest from reference TRBV5-1 and TRBJ2-7 gives the full variable domain: KAGVTQTPRYLIKTRGQQVTLSCSPISGHRSVSWYQQTPGQGLQFLFEYFSETQRNKGNFPGRFSGRQFSNSRSEMNVSTLELGDSALYLCASSLEILGEQYFGPGTRLTVT.

The chain is built from TRBV19 and TRBJ1-3, with D possibly being TRBD1 (6 bases). V dropped 10 bases and J dropped 2 bases, with 21 bases sitting between them. CDR1 is LNHDA and CDR2 is SQIVND in the germline V gene (reference sequence). This CDR3 region has 16 residues. The CDR3 loop is CATARSGGAAGNTIYF. CDR3 bases: TGTGCCACCGCTCGTAGTGGGGGGGCGGCTGGAAACACCATATATTTT.

V usage is TRBV27 and J usage is TRBJ2-2; 9 nucleotides agree with TRBD1. The germline CDR1 and CDR2 sequences are MNHEY and SMNVEV (reference sequence). Trimming cost V 6 bases and J 4 bases; bases outside gene matches: 3. The CDR3 sequence is 14 residues long. The CDR3 bases are TGTGCCAGCAGGGGACAGGGAGTCACCGGGGAGCTGTTTTTT. Amino acid sequence: CASRGQGVTGELFF.

The table lists this clone with a few counts. The rearrangement uses TRBV1 and TRBJ1-5; the DNA was not compared with TRBD1, the D call given in the table. TRBV1 is noted as a pseudogene. There are 18 residues in the CDR3. CDR3 amino acids: CTSSQDLAQGPSHQPQHF. CDR3 coding DNA: TGCACCAGCAGCCAAGATCTTGCTCAGGGGCCCAGCCATCAGCCCCAGCATTTT.

J is TRBJ2-1 and V is TRBV5-1; D is ambiguous. The V end was cut by 0 bases, the J end by 0 bases, with 10 bases between. The germline V gene encodes CDR1 SGHRS and CDR2 YFSETQ. The CDR3 is 16 residues long. CDR3 loop: CASSLDRQSSYNEQFF. CDR3 sequence (DNA): TGCGCCAGCAGCTTGGACCGACAAAGCTCCTACAATGAGCAGTTCTTC.

The rearrangement uses TRBV7-9 and TRBJ2-1; D tentatively reads TRBD1 or TRBD2 (5 bases each). V gave up 5 bases and J gave up 9 bases, with 8 bases separating them. CDR1 and CDR2 from the germline V gene are SEHNR and FQNEAQ (reference sequence). There are 11 residues in the CDR3. CDR3: CASSGDVEQFF. The CDR3 region has the DNA TGTGCCAGCAGCGGGGACGTTGAGCAGTTCTTC.

The J gene is TRBJ2-7, the V gene TRBV11-3, with D perhaps matching TRBD1 (5 bases). The CDR3 is 14 amino acids. The V and J ends lost 2 bases and 5 bases respectively, with 13 bases between them. Germline CDR1 is SGHNT and CDR2 is YENEEA. The CDR3 spells CASSLTGRKNEQYF. For the CDR3, the DNA is TGTGCCAGCAGCTTAACAGGACGTAAAAACGAGCAGTACTTC.

The V call is TRBV18, the J call TRBJ2-2; D not resolved. Looked up from germline, CDR1 is KGHSH and CDR2 is LQKENI. The V and J ends lost 0 bases and 3 bases respectively, with 8 bases between them. The CDR3 consists of 15 residues. The CDR3 is CASSPPRVYTGELFF. The DNA for the CDR3 is TGTGCCAGCTCACCACCCCGGGTTTACACCGGGGAGCTGTTTTTT.

The genes are TRBV2 and TRBJ2-5, with D possibly being TRBD1 or TRBD2 (5 bases each). The CDR3 spans 13 residues. Trimming left V 1 base short and J 7 bases short, with 10 bases between. From germline, CDR1 is SNHLY and CDR2 FYNNEI. The CDR3 nucleotides read TGTGCCAGCAGTGAAGGGCCGAGGGGGACCCAGTACTTC. It is translated as CASSEGPRGTQYF.

Only a few counts were recorded for this clone. The V gene is TRBV2, the J gene TRBJ1-4; D gene unclear. The CDR3 loop spans 12 amino acids. Germline values: CDR1 SNHLY, CDR2 FYNNEI. Trimming pared 6 bases from V and 8 bases from J, leaving 10 bases between. The CDR3: CASSGDREKLFF. The CDR3, as DNA: TGTGCCAGCAGCGGGGATCGGGAAAAACTGTTTTTT.

This rearrangement joins TRBV4-3 to TRBJ2-3; TRBD2 matches at 12 bases. V gave up 0 bases and J gave up 5 bases; unmatched junction bases: 3. Germline V gene sequence: CDR1 LGHNA, CDR2 YSLEER. The CDR3 consists of 16 residues. The CDR3 sequence is CASSQDLAGGRDTQYF. The DNA of the CDR3 is TGCGCCAGCAGCCAAGATCTAGCGGGAGGGAGAGATACGCAGTATTTT.